These 32 T cell receptor beta chains were all obtained from the same sample, sequenced in a study of human T cells and chemical hapten exposure. TCRdb re-analysed the RACE reads in MiXCR, keeping a single row per CDR3 protein. The profile covers some 330,000 distinct CDR3 sequences, with about 5% appearing a single time and about 8.2% taken by the ten largest. Regarding time point: pre-sensitization, week 0. Treatment given: therapeutic diphenylcyclopropenone sensitization with weekly scalp DPC. Specimen: whole blood, collected in connection with sensitization to the hapten diphenylcyclopropenone (DPC). These receptors all come from a young woman with alopecia areata. Some clones in this sample may be carry-over from other donors' samples.

This rearrangement joins TRBV7-2 to TRBJ2-7; tentatively, D is TRBD1 (7 bases). The germline CDR1 and CDR2 sequences are SGHTA and FQGNSA. The CDR3 consists of 13 residues. Trimming removed 3 bases at V and 8 bases at J, with 14 bases between. CDR3: CASSFAQGGQQYF. CDR3 in DNA: TGTGCCAGCAGCTTTGCCCAGGGGGGTCAGCAGTACTTC.

In its sample, this clonotype was seen many times. The chain uses TRBV10-3 and TRBJ1-1; D remains unclear. This CDR3 contains 14 residues. Trimming took off 4 bases at V and 1 base at J, with 10 bases between the two ends. Germline V gene lookup returns CDR1 ENHRY and CDR2 SYGVKD. The CDR3 DNA follows: TGTGCCATCAGTGGGGGAGGAGGGAACACTGAAGCTTTCTTT. Its protein is CAISGGGGNTEAFF.

This clonotype was recorded many times. This CDR3 reads CASSFQTSGETYEQYF. The CDR3 nucleotides read TGTGCCAGCAGTTTCCAGACTAGCGGGGAGACCTACGAGCAGTACTTC. The V gene is TRBV28, the J gene TRBJ2-7; 11 nucleotides match TRBD2. After removal of 3 bases from V and 2 bases from J, the junction contained 6 bases not matched to a gene. The CDR3 sequence is 16 residues long. Germline loops: CDR1 MDHEN, CDR2 SYDVKM.

V usage is TRBV20-1 and J usage is TRBJ1-1; D is unresolved. Germline V CDR1 and CDR2: DFQATT, SNEGSKA (reference sequence). The CDR3 covers 12 residues. Between the trimmed V and J ends, which lost 0 bases and 6 bases, there was a span of 8 bases. The CDR3 DNA sequence: TGCAGTGCTAGAGAAATGACACCTGAAGCTTTCTTT. This gives the protein CSAREMTPEAFF.

This clonotype was counted many times. Its ends do not fully match the called genes, so a read error is possible. V gene TRBV7-7 combines with J gene TRBJ2-5; D perhaps matches TRBD2 (7 bases). CDR3 length: 13 amino acids. The germline CDR1 and CDR2 sequences are SSHAT and FNYEAQ (reference sequence). CDR3 bases: TGTGCTAGCAGCTTAGGGGGGGAAGAGACCCAGTACTTC. Residues: CASSLGGEETQYF.

This chain connects TRBV24-1 to TRBJ1-3; D unresolved. Trimming pared 1 base from V and 0 bases from J, leaving 18 bases between. Looked up from germline, CDR1 is KGHDR and CDR2 is SFDVKD. CDR3 length: 19 residues. The CDR3, as DNA: TGTGCCACCAGTGATTTTCGGAACAGCAGGATTTCCTCTGGAAACACCATATATTTT. Translating gives CATSDFRNSRISSGNTIYF.

The V gene is TRBV12-3 or TRBV12-4, the J gene TRBJ2-1; 8 bases are a match to TRBD2. The CDR3 covers 17 residues. Trimming removed 6 bases from V and 8 bases from J; junction bases left unmatched: 18. As DNA, the CDR3 is TGTGCCAGCAGGTACGGGTTAGCGGGGTCCAGCGTGGATGAGCAGTTCTTC. Its translation is CASRYGLAGSSVDEQFF.

This chain uses TRBV6-5 with TRBJ2-1; tentative D call: TRBD2 (5 bases). CDR3 length equals 17 residues. From germline, CDR1 is MNHEY and CDR2 SVGAGI. Trimming took 6 bases from V and 3 from J, leaving 21 bases between them. The CDR3 DNA is TGTGCCAGCAGCCGGGATTCCGGTGGGGTCGGCTACAATGAGCAGTTCTTC. This codes for CASSRDSGGVGYNEQFF.

This clonotype was seen ten or more times. The chain links TRBV2 to TRBJ1-3; 8 bases map to TRBD1. The CDR3 length is 15 residues. Germline V CDR1 and CDR2: SNHLY, FYNNEI. The junction had 2 bases not matched to a gene; V was cut back by 2 bases and J by 2 bases. The CDR3 nucleotides read TGTGCCAGCAGTGAATTGGACAGGGCTGGAAACACCATATATTTT. Translation: CASSELDRAGNTIYF. Based on the CDR3 plus reference TRBV2 and TRBJ1-3, the full variable domain is EPEVTQTPSHQVTQMGQEVILRCVPISNHLYFYWYRQILGQKVEFLVSFYNNEISEKSEIFDDQFSVERPDGSNFTLKIRSTKLEDSAMYFCASSELDRAGNTIYFGEGSWLTVV.

This chain joins TRBV6-2 or TRBV6-3 and TRBJ1-5, with 7 bases matching TRBD1. Germline assignment: CDR1 MNHEY and CDR2 SVGEGT. V was clipped by 5 bases and J by 5 bases; unmatched bases: 15. The CDR3 runs to 17 residues. The CDR3: CASSPIKQTGPYQPQHF. The CDR3 coding sequence is TGTGCCAGCAGTCCGATTAAACAGACAGGGCCCTATCAGCCCCAGCATTTT.

The V call is TRBV24-1, the J call TRBJ2-1; possible D gene TRBD2, 6 bases. CDR3 length equals 17 residues. Deletions cut 3 bases from V and 3 bases from J, with 17 bases between. Germline CDR1 is KGHDR and CDR2 is SFDVKD. CDR3 sequence reads: CATSDPSNLGLYNEQFF. The CDR3 bases are TGTGCCACCAGTGATCCGTCTAACCTGGGACTCTACAATGAGCAGTTCTTC.

The chain has TRBV29-1 and TRBJ2-1; tentatively, D is TRBD2 (6 bases). CDR1 SQVTM and CDR2 ANQGSEA come from the germline V gene. Trimming shortened V by 1 base and J by 4 bases, and 14 bases separated the two germline ends. This CDR3 has 15 amino acids. CDR3 in amino acids: CSVEGGIGAYNEQFF. CDR3 DNA sequence: TGCAGCGTTGAAGGCGGGATAGGCGCATACAATGAGCAGTTCTTC.

This clonotype was seen only a few times. This chain joins TRBV7-2 and TRBJ1-2; D ambiguous. V lost 6 bases, J lost 8 bases, and 19 bases lay in between. This CDR3 comprises 14 residues. The germline gives CDR1 SGHTA, CDR2 FQGNSA. CDR3 region: CASSARVVGRGYTF. Here the CDR3 DNA reads TGTGCCAGCAGTGCTCGTGTTGTCGGTCGGGGCTACACCTTC.

This clonotype was recorded a few times. The V gene is TRBV5-4, the J gene TRBJ2-3; the match to TRBD2 covers 10 bases. CDR3 size: 16 residues. V shed 0 bases and J 3 bases; nucleotides not matched to a gene: 4. Germline V CDR1 and CDR2: SGHNT, YYREEE (reference sequence). Written as DNA, the CDR3 is TGTGCCAGCAGCTTGGATAGCGGGGGGTGGACAGATACGCAGTATTTT. It encodes CASSLDSGGWTDTQYF.

This clonotype was counted many times. This chain links TRBV7-2 with TRBJ2-3, with a tentative D call TRBD2 (6 bases). Looked up from germline, CDR1 is SGHTA and CDR2 is FQGNSA. CDR3 length: 11 amino acids. V gave up 4 bases and J gave up 14 bases, with 13 bases separating them. The CDR3 protein is CASSSGLNPYF. DNA for the CDR3: TGTGCCAGCAGCTCGGGACTGAACCCGTATTTT.

The CDR3 DNA reads TGTGCCAGCAGTCGATACAGGGGTAAAGACGAGCAGTACTTC. The encoded protein is CASSRYRGKDEQYF. The chain uses TRBV27 and TRBJ2-7; 7 bases line up with TRBD1. Germline lookup yields CDR1 MNHEY and CDR2 SMNVEV (reference sequence). The CDR3 has 14 amino acids. J lost 5 bases, V lost 5 bases, and 9 bases had no gene match.

The V and J genes are TRBV4-3 and TRBJ1-4; D perhaps matches TRBD1 (6 bases). Germline V gene data show CDR1 as LGHNA and CDR2 as YSLEER. Trimming cost V 0 bases and J 7 bases, with 21 bases left between them. The CDR3 consists of 18 residues. CDR3 protein: CASSQDRRSGGIGEKLFF. CDR3 DNA: TGCGCCAGCAGCCAAGATAGGAGGTCGGGGGGCATTGGTGAAAAACTGTTTTTT.

V and J are TRBV23-1 and TRBJ1-1; D not certain. TRBV23-1 is an ORF, and what it does is uncertain. CDR3 size: 14 residues. The ends were cut back, 8 bases at V and 4 bases at J, with 17 bases in the middle. The CDR3 coding sequence is TGCGCCAGCTCCCAGAGCTTTGTTAGCACTGAAGCTTTCTTT. Protein sequence: CASSQSFVSTEAFF.

Only a few counts were recorded for this clonotype. The chain carries TRBV20-1 and TRBJ1-1; D unresolved. From germline, CDR1 is DFQATT and CDR2 SNEGSKA (reference sequence). The CDR3 covers 11 residues. Trimming pared 6 bases from V and 4 bases from J, leaving 9 bases between. The CDR3 nucleotides read TGCAGTGCCGGAGGGAGCACTGAAGCTTTCTTT. Amino acids: CSAGGSTEAFF.

This clonotype was picked up many times. V gene TRBV6-2 or TRBV6-3 combines with J gene TRBJ2-5, with 8 nucleotides matching TRBD2. Germline CDR1 MNHEY, CDR2 SVGEGT. The CDR3 is 16 amino acids. Losses at the gene ends were 4 bases for V and 4 bases for J; bases not matched to a gene: 11. CDR3 nucleotide sequence: TGTGCCAGCAGTTTCGGACTAGCCGGGGGTCCAGAGACCCAGTACTTC. Amino acids: CASSFGLAGGPETQYF.

This clonotype was seen repeatedly, ten times or more. CDR3 region: CASSQGSPGATINEQYF. The CDR3 nucleotides are TGCGCCAGCAGCCAAGGGTCTCCGGGAGCTACTATCAACGAGCAGTACTTC. This sequence joins TRBV4-3 and TRBJ2-7; a possible D gene is TRBD2 (6 bases). The CDR3 covers 17 residues. With 1 base removed from V and 5 bases from J, the gap between germline ends came to 21 bases. Germline values: CDR1 LGHNA, CDR2 YSLEER.

This clonotype was detected many times. The gene calls are TRBV12-3 or TRBV12-4 and TRBJ2-4, with D uncertain. V lost 3 bases and J lost 9, with 15 bases in between. This CDR3 comprises 14 residues. As DNA, the CDR3 is TGTGCCAGCAGTTTCGGCACTTTAGAAGGCATTCAGTACTTC. It codes for CASSFGTLEGIQYF.

The chain employs TRBV6-1 and TRBJ1-2; no definite D call. V was shortened by 7 bases and J by 2 bases, with 11 bases between the two germline ends. From germline, CDR1 is MNHNS and CDR2 SASEGT. The CDR3 extends over 13 amino acids. The DNA for the CDR3 is TGTGCCAGCACGGGAAAACCAAACTATGGCTACACCTTC. Its translation is CASTGKPNYGYTF.

This clonotype was recorded many times. The rearrangement links TRBV7-9 to TRBJ2-4; D is possibly TRBD1 or TRBD2 (5 bases each). The CDR3 runs 14 residues. Trimming shortened V by 1 base and J by 7 bases, and 11 bases separated the two germline ends. CDR1 and CDR2 from the germline V gene are SEHNR and FQNEAQ (reference sequence). Here the CDR3 DNA reads TGTGCCAGCAGCTTAGGGGGGATCCAGAACATTCAGTACTTC. Translation gives CASSLGGIQNIQYF.

This clonotype was detected ten times or more. The V gene is TRBV20-1, the J gene TRBJ1-1; no clear D gene. CDR1 and CDR2 (germline): DFQATT, SNEGSKA (reference sequence). This CDR3 has 11 amino acids. V dropped 1 base and J dropped 10 bases, with 10 bases sitting between them. The CDR3: CSARVTLGAFF. In nucleotides, the CDR3 is TGCAGTGCTAGAGTGACTCTTGGAGCTTTCTTT.

This clonotype was found many times. The chain joins TRBV6-6 to TRBJ1-4; D is unresolved. Germline lookup yields CDR1 MNHNY and CDR2 SVGAGI (reference sequence). The CDR3 has 14 amino acids. V was shortened by 6 bases and J by 8 bases, with 16 bases between the two germline ends. CDR3 DNA: TGTGCCAGCAGGACCGATTTAGGTAGCGAAAAACTGTTTTTT. Protein sequence: CASRTDLGSEKLFF.

V and J are TRBV28 and TRBJ2-7; the D is unclear. The germline V gene encodes CDR1 MDHEN and CDR2 SYDVKM. The CDR3 consists of 11 residues. CDR3 amino acids: CAAAEGLRQYF. CDR3 DNA: TGTGCAGCCGCCGAAGGGCTAAGGCAGTACTTC.

The gene calls are TRBV3-1 and TRBJ1-2, with 7 bases matching TRBD1. J gave up 3 bases and V 0 bases, and 7 bases lay outside the gene matches. Germline values: CDR1 LGHDT, CDR2 YNNKEL (reference sequence). This CDR3 is built from 16 residues. The CDR3 region is CASSQEGGGYDYGYTF. Written as DNA, the CDR3 is TGTGCCAGCAGCCAAGAAGGAGGGGGCTACGACTATGGCTACACCTTC.

The chain recombines TRBV28 with TRBJ2-7; tentative D call: TRBD1 (5 bases). Trimming took off 5 bases at V and 3 bases at J, with 14 bases between the two ends. CDR3 length: 14 residues. In germline, CDR1 is MDHEN, CDR2 SYDVKM. CDR3 nucleotides: TGTGCCAGCAGTGAAGCAGGGCAGCGCTACGAGCAGTACTTC. Translation: CASSEAGQRYEQYF.

This clonotype has at least ten counts. The chain is built from TRBV18 and TRBJ2-1; D uncertain. V dropped 3 bases and J dropped 8 bases, with 17 bases sitting between them. Germline assignment: CDR1 KGHSH and CDR2 LQKENI. This CDR3 has 15 residues. CDR3 bases: TGTGCCAGCTCACCTCAGGAGACCCCAAGAGATGAGCAGTTCTTC. Translation gives CASSPQETPRDEQFF. Combining the CDR3 with reference TRBV18 and TRBJ2-1 gives the whole variable domain NAGVMQNPRHLVRRRGQEARLRCSPMKGHSHVYWYRQLPEEGLKFMVYLQKENIIDESGMPKERFSAEFPKEGPSILRIQQVVRGDSAAYFCASSPQETPRDEQFFGPGTRLTVL.

This clonotype was observed at least ten times. This sequence joins TRBV10-3 and TRBJ2-7; D possibly matches TRBD1 or TRBD2 (5 bases each). In germline, CDR1 is ENHRY, CDR2 SYGVKD. This CDR3 contains 13 residues. V shed 4 bases and J shed 2 bases, with 9 bases lying between them. The CDR3 DNA follows: TGTGCCATCAGTGGGGGGAAGGCCTACGAGCAGTACTTC. This translates into CAISGGKAYEQYF.

This clonotype was counted at least ten times. The chain has TRBV7-3 and TRBJ1-1, with a possible D match to TRBD1 (5 bases). The germline V gene has CDR1 SGHTA and CDR2 FQGTGA. The CDR3 totals 13 residues. The V and J ends lost 5 bases and 7 bases respectively, with 14 bases between them. The CDR3 nucleotides read TGTGCCAGCAGCCGCGTTTGGGGGGATGAAGCTTTCTTT. It encodes CASSRVWGDEAFF.